The 26 T cell receptor beta chains reported below all come from one sample, sequenced in a study of response to subunit inactivated influenza vaccine. TCRdb re-called the RT-PCR reads with MiXCR, one entry per CDR3 protein. The profile shows hundreds of thousands of distinct CDR3 sequences, about 18% of them singletons. Specimen: PBMCs from blood, collected 4 to 6 days after vaccination. Receptors were obtained from a man over 45 who received an inactivated influenza vaccine.

The rearrangement links TRBV20-1 to TRBJ2-3, with 12 bases fitting TRBD2. With V trimmed by 0 bases and J by 6 bases, 10 bases remained unmatched. The CDR3 contains 17 residues. Germline-derived CDR1 and CDR2 are DFQATT and SNEGSKA (reference sequence). The CDR3 loop reads CSARDLSTSGGRDTQYF. The CDR3 nucleotides read TGCAGTGCTAGAGATCTATCGACTAGCGGGGGCCGGGATACGCAGTATTTT.

The chain uses TRBV20-1 and TRBJ2-3, with TRBD2 as a possible D gene (5 bases). The CDR3 is made up of 16 amino acids. Germline V gives CDR1 DFQATT, CDR2 SNEGSKA (reference sequence). Trimming removed 6 bases from V and 3 bases from J, with 22 bases in between. The CDR3 bases are TGCAGTGCCAAGAATTCTAAGACCCGGGGAACAGATACGCAGTATTTT. This encodes CSAKNSKTRGTDTQYF.

The genes are TRBV28 and TRBJ2-7, with 7 bases matching TRBD1. The CDR3 contains 17 residues. Trimming at V came to 5 bases and at J to 0 bases, leaving 13 bases not matched to a gene. Germline loops: CDR1 MDHEN, CDR2 SYDVKM. CDR3 region: CASSLPLDRTSSYEQYF. Written as DNA, the CDR3 is TGTGCCAGCAGTCTCCCTTTGGACAGGACGAGCTCCTACGAGCAGTACTTC. Using reference TRBV28 and TRBJ2-7 for the parts outside the CDR3, the full variable domain is DVKVTQSSRYLVKRTGEKVFLECVQDMDHENMFWYRQDPGLGLRLIYFSYDVKMKEKGDIPEGYSVSREKKERFSLILESASTNQTSMYLCASSLPLDRTSSYEQYFGPGTRLTVT.

The chain couples TRBV4-3 to TRBJ2-5; 12 bases match TRBD1. J lost 5 bases, V lost 2 bases, and 6 bases had no gene match. Per germline, CDR1 LGHNA and CDR2 YSLEER. CDR3 size: 16 residues. The CDR3 spells CASSQYGTGGVETQYF. In DNA form, the CDR3 reads TGCGCCAGCAGCCAATACGGGACAGGGGGCGTTGAGACCCAGTACTTC.

J is TRBJ2-1 and V is TRBV18; 13 nucleotides align to TRBD2. The CDR3 totals 16 residues. V lost 6 bases to trimming and J lost 7 bases; unmatched junction nucleotides: 9. Germline values: CDR1 KGHSH, CDR2 LQKENI. This CDR3 reads CASSLGLAGAGNEQFF. The CDR3 DNA sequence: TGTGCCAGCTCTCTTGGACTAGCGGGGGCTGGGAATGAGCAGTTCTTC.

The chain employs TRBV5-1 and TRBJ2-7, with 8 bases aligning to TRBD2. Germline CDR1 and CDR2: SGHRS and YFSETQ. The CDR3 extends over 14 amino acids. V trimming: 2 bases; J trimming: 7 bases; junction bases outside the gene matches: 8. This CDR3 is CASSFERGSMEQYF. DNA for the CDR3: TGCGCCAGCAGCTTCGAGCGGGGGTCTATGGAGCAGTACTTC.

This clonotype was counted a few times. The chain joins TRBV5-1 to TRBJ1-2; D is unclear. Trimming cost V 3 bases and J 3 bases, with 9 bases left between them. The CDR3 sequence is 13 residues long. Germline CDR1 is SGHRS and CDR2 is YFSETQ. The CDR3 region is CASSSGGHYGYTF. As DNA, the CDR3 is TGCGCCAGCAGCTCCGGAGGGCACTATGGCTACACCTTC.

This clonotype was counted only a few times. This CDR3 reads CASSYSKYRGMRSYNEQFF. CDR3 DNA: TGTGCCAGCAGTTACTCCAAGTACAGGGGGATGCGATCCTACAATGAGCAGTTCTTC. The chain couples TRBV6-5 to TRBJ2-1, with 8 nucleotides matching TRBD1. There are 19 residues in the CDR3. V lost 0 bases to trimming and J lost 1 base; unmatched junction nucleotides: 11. Looked up from germline, CDR1 is MNHEY and CDR2 is SVGAGI.

The genes are TRBV5-1 and TRBJ2-2; D assignment may be TRBD1 or TRBD2 (5 bases each). V was shortened by 0 bases and J by 1 base, with 10 bases between the two germline ends. Germline-derived CDR1 and CDR2 are SGHRS and YFSETQ. The CDR3 runs to 16 residues. The CDR3 DNA follows: TGCGCCAGCAGCTTGGCGGGAAGGGGGAACACCGGGGAGCTGTTTTTT. It encodes CASSLAGRGNTGELFF.

The chain couples TRBV7-6 to TRBJ2-7, with 7 bases identical to TRBD2. The CDR3 extends over 12 amino acids. Germline-derived CDR1 and CDR2 are SGHVS and FNYEAQ. The trim removed 2 bases at V and 6 bases at J, leaving 1 base unmatched. The CDR3 loop is CASSLLAAEQYV. CDR3 bases: TGTGCCAGCAGCTTACTAGCGGCCGAGCAGTACGTC.

This clonotype showed up just a few times. The gene calls are TRBV4-3 and TRBJ1-1, with D perhaps TRBD1 (6 bases). V was pared by 3 bases and J by 3 bases, with 11 bases between. The CDR3 loop spans 14 amino acids. From germline, CDR1 is LGHNA and CDR2 YSLEER. Here the CDR3 DNA reads TGCGCCAGCAGCCATGGCCCAGGGGACACTGAAGCTTTCTTT. The encoded protein is CASSHGPGDTEAFF.

This clonotype was picked up many times. The V gene is TRBV20-1, the J gene TRBJ2-5, with 8 bases aligning to TRBD2. This CDR3 spans 12 amino acids. CDR1 and CDR2 (germline): DFQATT, SNEGSKA (reference sequence). V lost 6 bases, J lost 5 bases, and 5 bases stayed unmatched. CDR3 DNA sequence: TGCAGTGCAACTAGCGGTTGGGAGACCCAGTACTTC. It specifies CSATSGWETQYF.

In this sample, this clonotype turned up a few times. The V gene is TRBV3-1, the J gene TRBJ2-1; D perhaps matches TRBD1 (5 bases). The V gene lost 2 bases and the J gene lost 10 bases, with 12 bases spanning the gap. Germline CDR1 LGHDT, CDR2 YNNKEL (reference sequence). CDR3 length: 13 residues. The chain's CDR3 is CASSQWGQVEQFF. The CDR3 coding sequence is TGTGCCAGCAGCCAATGGGGCCAGGTAGAGCAGTTCTTC.

In its sample, this clonotype was seen a few times. The gene calls are TRBV6-5 and TRBJ1-5; possible D gene TRBD1, 6 bases. V shed 4 bases and J shed 3 bases, with 13 bases lying between them. The CDR3 extends over 15 amino acids. Germline V gene data show CDR1 as MNHEY and CDR2 as SVGAGI. The CDR3 DNA reads as TGTGCCAGCAGTTCCGACGGACAGACCAATCAGCCCCAGCATTTT. It yields the protein CASSSDGQTNQPQHF.

This clonotype was counted only a few times. This rearrangement joins TRBV5-1 to TRBJ2-3; D is ambiguous. Trimming shortened V by 0 bases and J by 4 bases, and 9 bases separated the two germline ends. Germline V gene lookup returns CDR1 SGHRS and CDR2 YFSETQ. The CDR3 has 14 residues. For the CDR3, the DNA is TGCGCCAGCAGCTTGGGGGTTTTTGCAGATACGCAGTATTTT. It translates to CASSLGVFADTQYF.

This clonotype came up a few times. This chain links TRBV6-1 with TRBJ2-1, with D uncertain. The CDR3 spans 14 residues. V shed 2 bases and J shed 7 bases, with 12 bases lying between them. Germline-derived CDR1 and CDR2 are MNHNS and SASEGT. CDR3 DNA sequence: TGTGCCAGCAGTGAACCCCAGCGTGGGAATGAGCAGTTCTTC. Protein: CASSEPQRGNEQFF.

V usage is TRBV28 and J usage is TRBJ2-1; 7 bases are shared with TRBD2. Germline CDR1 and CDR2: MDHEN and SYDVKM. This CDR3 contains 15 residues. Trimming cost V 6 bases and J 6 bases; bases outside gene matches: 11. The CDR3 protein is CASSEPGGLSNEQFF. CDR3 sequence (DNA): TGTGCCAGCAGCGAACCGGGGGGTCTAAGCAATGAGCAGTTCTTC.

This chain uses TRBV5-6 with TRBJ2-7, with a tentative D call TRBD1 (6 bases). V shed 4 bases and J shed 6 bases, with 17 bases lying between them. Germline V gene data show CDR1 as SGHDT and CDR2 as YYEEEE. The CDR3 consists of 14 residues. The CDR3 sequence: CASSAATGSLEQYF. For the CDR3, the DNA is TGTGCCAGCAGCGCCGCCACAGGGTCACTCGAGCAGTACTTC.

This clonotype was picked up a small number of times. The chain recombines TRBV7-2 with TRBJ2-1; D may be TRBD1 (5 bases). The CDR3 spans 18 residues. V lost 0 bases, J lost 0 bases, and 15 bases lay in between. Germline lookup yields CDR1 SGHTA and CDR2 FQGNSA. The CDR3 bases are TGTGCCAGCAGCTTAGCTCGGACGACAGCACCCTCCTACAATGAGCAGTTCTTC. Translation gives CASSLARTTAPSYNEQFF.

The sample holds a few counts of this clonotype. The CDR3 sequence: CASSKGLAGRYNEQFF. In DNA form, the CDR3 reads TGTGCCAGCAGTAAGGGACTAGCGGGGCGGTACAATGAGCAGTTCTTC. This chain joins TRBV6-1 and TRBJ2-1; 13 bases are shared with TRBD2. Unmatched junction bases numbered 5, after V lost 5 bases and J lost 4 bases. The germline V gene has CDR1 MNHNS and CDR2 SASEGT. The CDR3 has 16 amino acids.

In this sample, this clonotype turned up a few times. The V gene is TRBV4-1, the J gene TRBJ2-5; TRBD2 matches 8 bases. CDR1 MGHRA and CDR2 YSYEKL come from the germline V gene. V lost 0 bases and J lost 5; bases outside the gene matches: 11. This CDR3 spans 17 amino acids. CDR3 protein: CASSQDGYAGGGETQYF. The CDR3 DNA is TGCGCCAGCAGCCAAGATGGATACGCGGGGGGCGGGGAGACCCAGTACTTC.

As concerns this clonotype: Its ends do not fully match the called genes, so a read error is possible. V usage is TRBV12-3 or TRBV12-4 and J usage is TRBJ2-5; the D is unclear. The CDR3 consists of 17 residues. For the CDR3, the DNA is TGTGTCAGCAGTTTCAAAGCAGCCACTGGAGACCAAGAGACCCAGTACTTC. This sequence encodes CVSSFKAATGDQETQYF.

The chain carries TRBV28 and TRBJ2-1, with no clear D. V dropped 5 bases and J dropped 1 base, with 15 bases sitting between them. In germline, CDR1 is MDHEN, CDR2 SYDVKM. CDR3 size: 16 residues. The CDR3 sequence: CASSLTVFGSYNEQFF. CDR3 in DNA: TGTGCCAGCAGTCTCACAGTCTTTGGGTCCTACAATGAGCAGTTCTTC. The full variable domain, completed using reference TRBV28 and TRBJ2-1, is DVKVTQSSRYLVKRTGEKVFLECVQDMDHENMFWYRQDPGLGLRLIYFSYDVKMKEKGDIPEGYSVSREKKERFSLILESASTNQTSMYLCASSLTVFGSYNEQFFGPGTRLTVL.

This clonotype has more than one count but fewer than ten. V and J are TRBV27 and TRBJ2-7; TRBD2 aligns across 9 bases. The CDR3 consists of 15 residues. Trimming removed 5 bases from V and 3 bases from J; junction bases left unmatched: 8. CDR1 MNHEY and CDR2 SMNVEV come from the germline V gene (reference sequence). The CDR3 DNA is TGTGCCAGCAGTGGGCGGGAGGGCCCTTTCTACGAGCAGTACTTC. It is translated as CASSGREGPFYEQYF.

The V and J genes are TRBV20-1 and TRBJ2-5, with 8 positions matching TRBD2. Germline V gene lookup returns CDR1 DFQATT and CDR2 SNEGSKA (reference sequence). This CDR3 is 11 amino acids long. V shed 6 bases, J shed 10 bases, and the junction held 7 bases outside the gene matches. DNA for the CDR3: TGCAGTGCAAGGACTAGCCCGATCCAGTACTTC. Protein sequence: CSARTSPIQYF.

This clonotype was observed many times. This sequence joins TRBV5-1 and TRBJ2-6; D ambiguous. CDR3 length: 15 residues. V shed 0 bases and J shed 0 bases, with 4 bases lying between them. Germline CDR1 is SGHRS and CDR2 is YFSETQ. CDR3 in DNA: TGCGCCAGCAGCTTGGGACACTCTGGGGCCAACGTCCTGACTTTC. Its translation: CASSLGHSGANVLTF.